This is a list of T cell receptor beta chains from one sample in a study of blood T cell repertoires in COVID-19. The protocol was immunoSEQ multiplex PCR, while the TCRdb copy is restricted to in-frame clones and leaves out a portion. The table lists some 70,000 clones, approximately 90% of them singletons, with over 9% in the top ten. The specimen sequenced was PBMCs or T cells enriched from blood (not recorded which). Source of these receptors: a woman aged 40-49 years who had recovered from COVID-19. Each CDR3 is given with its conserved first and last residue. The order of the fields is J gene, D gene, V gene, clone size, CDR3 protein, CDR3 DNA. A D gene is named only where the DNA matches it firmly. The size entry is marked missing in some rows and otherwise reads once, few, many or a size class.

TRBJ1-5	TRBD1	TRBV5-8	-	CASSNSSKDRDSNQPQHF	TGTGCCAGCAGTAACAGCTCGAAGGACAGGGATAGCAATCAGCCCCAGCATTTT
TRBJ1-5	-	TRBV6-6	-	CASSYRGSNQPQHF	TGTGCCAGCAGTTACAGGGGTAGCAATCAGCCCCAGCATTTT
TRBJ2-7	-	TRBV5-1	-	CASSAPTGRGGSEQYF	TGCGCCAGCAGCGCCCCCACAGGGCGTGGCGGTTCCGAGCAGTACTTC
TRBJ1-1	-	TRBV7-2	-	CASTFGGNTEAFF	TGTGCCAGCACCTTCGGGGGGAACACTGAAGCTTTCTTT
TRBJ1-1	TRBD1	TRBV27	-	CASRLTTGVITEAFF	TGTGCCAGCAGATTGACCACAGGGGTAATCACTGAAGCTTTCTTT
TRBJ2-3	TRBD1	TRBV5-8	-	CASSFIGQAVTQYF	TGTGCCAGCAGCTTCATCGGACAGGCGGTTACGCAGTATTTT
TRBJ2-5	-	TRBV5-4	-	CASRGQGYQETQYF	TGTGCCAGCAGGGGCCAGGGTTACCAAGAGACCCAGTACTTC
TRBJ2-1	-	TRBV5-1	-	CASSLNYNEQFF	TGCGCCAGCAGCCTAAACTACAATGAGCAGTTCTTC
TRBJ2-1	TRBD2	TRBV11-3	-	CASSPGLAGGNEQFF	TGTGCCAGCAGCCCAGGACTAGCGGGGGGGAATGAGCAGTTCTTC
TRBJ1-1	-	TRBV7-8	-	CASSLEGVSSNTEAFF	TGTGCCAGCAGCTTAGAAGGGGTCAGTTCTAACACTGAAGCTTTCTTT
TRBJ1-3	-	TRBV6-1	-	CASSENGQSYANTIYF	TGTGCCAGCAGTGAAAATGGGCAGTCGTATGCGAACACCATATATTTT
TRBJ2-5	TRBD2	TRBV6-1	-	CASSEIAGTQETQYF	TGTGCCAGCAGTGAAATAGCGGGGACCCAAGAGACCCAGTACTTC
TRBJ2-4	TRBD1	TRBV19	-	CASSLNGQGAKNIQYF	TGTGCCAGTAGTCTTAATGGACAGGGAGCCAAAAACATTCAGTACTTC
TRBJ2-1	-	TRBV20-1	-	CSASVPGGLNEQFF	TGCAGTGCTAGTGTCCCCGGGGGTCTCAATGAGCAGTTCTTC
TRBJ1-2	-	TRBV19	-	CASTDRRETGYGYTF	TGTGCCAGTACCGATCGTAGGGAGACAGGCTATGGCTACACCTTC
TRBJ1-1	-	TRBV5-4	many	CASSFQGGTEAFF	TGTGCCAGCAGCTTCCAGGGAGGCACTGAAGCTTTCTTT
TRBJ2-3	TRBD1	TRBV5-1	-	CASSLDPQGSGGTQYF	TGCGCCAGCAGCTTGGACCCACAGGGTTCAGGGGGTACGCAGTATTTT
TRBJ2-3	TRBD2	TRBV7-9	-	CASSDWSGGLGDTQYF	TGTGCCAGCAGCGACTGGTCGGGGGGGCTCGGAGATACGCAGTATTTT
TRBJ2-3	-	TRBV7-7	-	CASSAIPGDTQYF	TGTGCCAGCAGCGCTATACCGGGGGATACGCAGTATTTT
TRBJ2-1	-	TRBV3-1/TRBV3-2	-	CASSQDSAGARHNEQFF	TGTGCCAGCAGCCAAGATTCGGCGGGGGCCCGTCACAATGAGCAGTTCTTC
TRBJ2-3	TRBD1	TRBV9	-	CASSVRQGGTDTQYF	TGTGCCAGCAGCGTTCGACAGGGGGGGACAGATACGCAGTATTTT
TRBJ2-7	TRBD1	TRBV6-2/TRBV6-3	-	CASSYHRDRGFYEQYF	TGTGCCAGCAGTTACCATCGGGACAGGGGCTTCTACGAGCAGTACTTC